This T cell receptor beta chain was identified during a study of blood T cell repertoires in COVID-19. Study details: The study drew acute and convalescent COVID-19 samples from the United States, Italy and Spain. T cells, B-cell-depleted T cells, or PBMCs provided the cDNA or gDNA that served as material.

CDR1 and CDR2 (germline): GTSNPN, SVGIG (reference sequence). V lost 4 bases to trimming and J lost 0 bases, with 18 bases between them. This CDR3 region has 16 residues. In the original workflow: Nucleated cell number was recorded as an estimate derived from reference gene primer amplification. The repertoire was sequenced with immunoSEQ multiplex PCR; TCRdb's copy has only in-frame clones and lacks some. V and J calls and clone size are as listed in that table; D and trimming were resolved from the DNA. The data hold about 51,000 clones, with 91% observed a single time. The sequenced sample was peripheral blood. This clonotype originated in a man aged 50-60 years with acute or convalescent COVID-19. The rearrangement uses TRBV30 and TRBJ1-1, with unresolved D. CDR3 amino acids: CAWNGGGGSMNTEAFF. The CDR3 nucleotides are TGTGCCTGGAACGGTGGTGGAGGGTCGATGAACACTGAAGCTTTCTTT.